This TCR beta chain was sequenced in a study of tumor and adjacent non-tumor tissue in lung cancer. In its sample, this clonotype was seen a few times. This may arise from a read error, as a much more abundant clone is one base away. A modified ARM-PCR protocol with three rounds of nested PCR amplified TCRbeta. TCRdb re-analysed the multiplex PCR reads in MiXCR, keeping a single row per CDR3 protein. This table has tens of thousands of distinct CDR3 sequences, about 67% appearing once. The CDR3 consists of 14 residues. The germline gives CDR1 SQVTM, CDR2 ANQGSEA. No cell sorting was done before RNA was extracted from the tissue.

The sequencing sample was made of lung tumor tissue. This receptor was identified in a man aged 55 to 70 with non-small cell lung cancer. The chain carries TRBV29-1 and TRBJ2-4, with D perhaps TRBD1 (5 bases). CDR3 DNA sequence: TGCACCGACCGAATGGGGCTCTTCAAAAACATTCAGTACTTC. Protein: CTDRMGLFKNIQYF.